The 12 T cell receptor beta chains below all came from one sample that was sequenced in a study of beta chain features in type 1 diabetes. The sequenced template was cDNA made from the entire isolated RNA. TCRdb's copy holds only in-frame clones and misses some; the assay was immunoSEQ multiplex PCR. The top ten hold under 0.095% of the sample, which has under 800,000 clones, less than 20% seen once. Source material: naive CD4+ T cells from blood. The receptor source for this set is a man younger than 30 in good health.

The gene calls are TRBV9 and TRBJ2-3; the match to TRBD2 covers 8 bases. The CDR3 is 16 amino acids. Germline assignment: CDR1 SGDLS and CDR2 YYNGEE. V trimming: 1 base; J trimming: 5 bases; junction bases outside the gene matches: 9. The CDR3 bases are TGTGCCAGCAGCGTACTTGGAGCGGGAGTAATAGATACGCAGTATTTT. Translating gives CASSVLGAGVIDTQYF.

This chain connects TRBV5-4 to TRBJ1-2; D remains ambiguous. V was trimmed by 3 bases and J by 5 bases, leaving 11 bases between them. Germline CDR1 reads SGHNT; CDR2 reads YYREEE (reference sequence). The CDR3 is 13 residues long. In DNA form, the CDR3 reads TGTGCCAGCAGCTCCGACCCTCCTTATGGCTACACCTTC. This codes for CASSSDPPYGYTF.

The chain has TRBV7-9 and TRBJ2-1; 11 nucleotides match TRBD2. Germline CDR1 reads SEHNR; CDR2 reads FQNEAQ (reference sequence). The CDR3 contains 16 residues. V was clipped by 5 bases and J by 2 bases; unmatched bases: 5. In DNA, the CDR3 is TGTGCCAGCAGCACACGACTAGCGGGGACCTACAATGAGCAGTTCTTC. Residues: CASSTRLAGTYNEQFF.

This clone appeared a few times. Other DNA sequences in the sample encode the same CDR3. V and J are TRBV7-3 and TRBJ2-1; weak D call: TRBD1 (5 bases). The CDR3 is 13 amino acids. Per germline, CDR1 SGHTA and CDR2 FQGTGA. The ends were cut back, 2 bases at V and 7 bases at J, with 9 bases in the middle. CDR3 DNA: TGTGCCAGCAGCTTATCGTCAGGGAATGAGCAGTTCTTC. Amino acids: CASSLSSGNEQFF.

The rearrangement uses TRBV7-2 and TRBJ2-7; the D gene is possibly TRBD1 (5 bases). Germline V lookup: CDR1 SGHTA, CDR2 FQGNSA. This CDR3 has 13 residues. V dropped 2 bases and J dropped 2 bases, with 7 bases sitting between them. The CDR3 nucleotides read TGTGCCAGCAGCTTACAGGGAACCTACGAGCAGTACTTC. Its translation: CASSLQGTYEQYF.

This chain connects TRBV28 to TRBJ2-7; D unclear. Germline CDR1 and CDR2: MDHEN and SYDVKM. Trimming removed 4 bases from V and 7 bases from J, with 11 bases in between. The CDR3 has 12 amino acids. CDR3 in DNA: TGTGCCAGCAGTTCCCGTGAGTGGGAGCAGTACTTC. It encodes CASSSREWEQYF. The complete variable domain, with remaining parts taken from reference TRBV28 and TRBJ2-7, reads DVKVTQSSRYLVKRTGEKVFLECVQDMDHENMFWYRQDPGLGLRLIYFSYDVKMKEKGDIPEGYSVSREKKERFSLILESASTNQTSMYLCASSSREWEQYFGPGTRLTVT.

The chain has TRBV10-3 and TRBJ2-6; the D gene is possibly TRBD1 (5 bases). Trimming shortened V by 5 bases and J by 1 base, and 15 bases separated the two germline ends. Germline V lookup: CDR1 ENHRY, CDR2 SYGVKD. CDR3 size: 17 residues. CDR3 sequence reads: CAISRGRNKSGANVLTF. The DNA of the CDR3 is TGTGCCATCAGTAGGGGCAGAAATAAGTCTGGGGCCAACGTCCTGACTTTC.

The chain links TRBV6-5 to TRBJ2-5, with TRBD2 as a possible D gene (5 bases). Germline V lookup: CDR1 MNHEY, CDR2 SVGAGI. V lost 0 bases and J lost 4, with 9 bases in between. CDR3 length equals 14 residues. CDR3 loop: CASSYSTAGETQYF. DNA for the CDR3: TGTGCCAGCAGTTACTCGACCGCGGGAGAGACCCAGTACTTC.

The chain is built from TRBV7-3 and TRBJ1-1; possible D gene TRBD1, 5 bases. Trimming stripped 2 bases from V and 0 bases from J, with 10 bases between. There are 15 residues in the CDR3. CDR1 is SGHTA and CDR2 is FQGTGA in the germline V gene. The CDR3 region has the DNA TGTGCCAGCAGCTTAGACAGAACCCTGAACACTGAAGCTTTCTTT. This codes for CASSLDRTLNTEAFF.

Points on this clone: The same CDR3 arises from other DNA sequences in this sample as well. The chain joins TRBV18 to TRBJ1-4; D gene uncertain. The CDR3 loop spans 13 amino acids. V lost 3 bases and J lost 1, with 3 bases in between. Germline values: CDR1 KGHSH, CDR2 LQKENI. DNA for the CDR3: TGTGCCAGCTCACCGGGAACTAATGAAAAACTGTTTTTT. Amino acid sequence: CASSPGTNEKLFF.

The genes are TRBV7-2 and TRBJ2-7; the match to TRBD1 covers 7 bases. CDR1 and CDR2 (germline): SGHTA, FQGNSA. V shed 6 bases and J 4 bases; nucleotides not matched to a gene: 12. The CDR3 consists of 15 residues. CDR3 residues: CASRATGIGAYEQYF. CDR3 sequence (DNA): TGTGCCAGCAGGGCGACAGGGATCGGGGCTTACGAGCAGTACTTC.

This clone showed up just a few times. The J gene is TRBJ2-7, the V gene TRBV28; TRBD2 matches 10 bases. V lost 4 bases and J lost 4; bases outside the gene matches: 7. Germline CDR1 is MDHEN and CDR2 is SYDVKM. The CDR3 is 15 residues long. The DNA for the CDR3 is TGTGCCAGCAGTTCCGGGGCTAGCGGGAGTTACGAGCAGTACTTC. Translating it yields CASSSGASGSYEQYF. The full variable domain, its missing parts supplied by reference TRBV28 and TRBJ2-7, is DVKVTQSSRYLVKRTGEKVFLECVQDMDHENMFWYRQDPGLGLRLIYFSYDVKMKEKGDIPEGYSVSREKKERFSLILESASTNQTSMYLCASSSGASGSYEQYFGPGTRLTVT.